A selection of T cell receptor beta chains follows, all from one sample in a study of shared T cell receptors in the human thymus. Libraries were prepared by immunoSEQ multiplex PCR; TCRdb keeps only in-frame clonotypes and omits some of them. This table has some 720,000 clones, roughly 88% appearing once. These records were also assigned to another study, of human thymus T cells.

The specimen sequenced was thymocytes. Receptors were obtained from a boy younger than two with a congenital heart defect. Both conserved end residues are part of each CDR3. D genes are given only for firm matches. Part of the rows lack a size; the others show once, few, many or a class for expanded clones.

j_call clone_size d_call v_call cdr3_aa cdr3_nt
TRBJ2-7 - TRBD2 TRBV19 CASSMVGLAATYEQYF TGTGCCAGTAGTATGGTGGGACTAGCGGCAACCTACGAGCAGTACTTC
TRBJ2-3 - TRBD2 TRBV2 CATTDEAGENTDTQYF TGTGCCACCACGGATGAAGCGGGAGAGAATACAGATACGCAGTATTTT
TRBJ2-5 once TRBD1 TRBV27 CASRCAGTGGETQYF TGTGCCAGCAGGTGCGCCGGGACAGGGGGAGAGACCCAGTACTTC
TRBJ1-1 - - TRBV18 CASSPSGTNTEAFF TGTGCCAGCTCACCCTCGGGAACGAACACTGAAGCTTTCTTT
TRBJ2-4 - - TRBV14 CASSQLRGNIQYF TGTGCCAGCAGCCAATTGAGGGGGAACATTCAGTACTTC
TRBJ2-3 - - TRBV5-4 CASSSLSTDTQYF TGTGCCAGCAGCTCCCTAAGCACAGATACGCAGTATTTT
TRBJ2-5 few - TRBV4-3 CASSQDLEQDQETQYF TGCGCCAGCAGCCAAGATCTGGAACAGGATCAAGAGACCCAGTACTTC
TRBJ2-7 - TRBD2 TRBV14 CASSQGTSGRAPASSF TGTGCCAGCAGCCAAGGGACTAGCGGGAGAGCCCCTGCCTCAAGTTTC
TRBJ1-2 - TRBD1 TRBV6-1 CASIKQGNYGYTF TGTGCCAGCATAAAACAGGGGAACTATGGCTACACCTTC
TRBJ2-3 - TRBD2 TRBV28 CASNQRESPDTQYF TGTGCCAGCAATCAGCGGGAGTCCCCAGATACGCAGTATTTT
TRBJ2-7 - TRBD2 TRBV10-3 CAIRGVLWEGPPYEQYF TGTGCCATCAGGGGGGTTTTGTGGGAGGGTCCCCCCTACGAGCAGTACTTC
TRBJ2-5 - TRBD1 TRBV28 CASSQTGVPETQYF TGTGCCAGCAGTCAGACAGGGGTCCCAGAGACCCAGTACTTC
TRBJ2-2 - - TRBV6-1 CASRLTGSENGELFF TGTGCCAGCAGGTTGACAGGCTCTGAGAACGGGGAGCTGTTTTTT
TRBJ2-5 - TRBD1 TRBV7-6 CASSWFRDRGLGETQYF TGTGCCAGCAGCTGGTTCCGGGACAGGGGGCTCGGGGAGACCCAGTACTTC
TRBJ2-6 - - TRBV5-6 CASSGTWKLNSGANVLTF TGTGCCAGCAGCGGGACATGGAAGCTCAACTCTGGGGCCAACGTCCTGACTTTC
TRBJ2-1 - TRBD2 TRBV4-2 CASSPGTSGLNEQFF TGTGCCAGCAGCCCAGGGACTAGCGGGCTCAATGAGCAGTTCTTC
TRBJ2-3 - TRBD1 TRBV29-1 CSVGFMPWTGHTDTQYF TGCAGCGTTGGCTTCATGCCGTGGACAGGCCACACAGATACGCAGTATTTT
TRBJ2-5 - TRBD1 TRBV7-2 CASSRGQGEETQYF TGTGCCAGCAGCCGGGGACAGGGGGAAGAGACCCAGTACTTC
TRBJ1-1 - TRBD1 TRBV11-1 CASSLSSPDREAHTEAFF TGTGCCAGCAGCTTATCCTCTCCGGACAGGGAAGCCCATACTGAAGCTTTCTTT
TRBJ1-1 - - TRBV29-1 CTAWGGNTEAFF TGCACCGCCTGGGGGGGGAACACTGAAGCTTTCTTT
TRBJ2-7 - TRBD2 TRBV7-9 CASSPQGLAGVEQYF TGTGCCAGCAGCCCCCAGGGACTAGCGGGAGTCGAGCAGTACTTC
TRBJ2-7 - TRBD2 TRBV27 CASSPTRTSGGSYEQYF TGTGCCAGCAGTCCGACCAGAACTAGCGGGGGCTCCTACGAGCAGTACTTC
TRBJ2-7 - TRBD1 TRBV2 CASTRTRDRGSYEQYF TGTGCCAGCACCAGGACGAGGGACAGGGGTTCCTACGAGCAGTACTTC
TRBJ2-7 - TRBD2 TRBV14 CASSLQREVAYEQYF TGTGCCAGCAGCTTGCAGCGGGAGGTAGCCTACGAGCAGTACTTC
TRBJ2-7 - TRBD2 TRBV28 CATRTSGPGQTYEQYF TGTGCCACCCGGACTAGCGGGCCGGGTCAAACCTACGAGCAGTACTTC
TRBJ1-2 few - TRBV7-9 CASSLGRQKYGYTF TGTGCCAGCAGCTTAGGGAGGCAGAAATATGGCTACACCTTC
TRBJ2-2 - TRBD1 TRBV5-6 CASSLRVDRGSTGELFF TGTGCCAGCAGCTTGAGGGTGGACAGGGGGAGCACCGGGGAGCTGTTTTTT
TRBJ2-2 - TRBD2 TRBV28 CASSSRASGCTGELFF TGTGCCAGCAGTAGTAGGGCTAGCGGGTGCACCGGGGAGCTGTTTTTT
TRBJ2-3 - - TRBV5-1 CASSLAKEFKDTQYF TGCGCCAGCAGCTTGGCCAAGGAGTTTAAAGATACGCAGTATTTT
TRBJ2-1 - - TRBV19 CASSPPTGPSYNEQFF TGTGCCAGTAGCCCCCCTACAGGTCCCTCCTACAATGAGCAGTTCTTC
TRBJ1-1 - TRBD1 TRBV7-2 CASANSTGWTEAFF TGTGCCAGCGCAAATTCGACAGGGTGGACTGAAGCTTTCTTT
TRBJ2-1 - TRBD2 TRBV2 CASRAGLAAYNEQFF TGTGCCAGCAGAGCGGGACTAGCGGCCTACAATGAGCAGTTCTTC
TRBJ2-3 - TRBD2 TRBV7-9 CASSSNGLAGGRDTQYF TGTGCCAGCAGCTCCAACGGACTAGCGGGAGGGAGGGATACGCAGTATTTT
TRBJ2-7 - - TRBV11-2 CASSSFPTGFRRYEQYF TGTGCCAGCAGCTCATTCCCCACGGGATTCAGGAGGTACGAGCAGTACTTC
TRBJ1-5 - - TRBV7-9 CASSLASRGRNQPQHF TGTGCCAGCAGCTTAGCCAGCAGGGGAAGGAATCAGCCCCAGCATTTT
TRBJ2-3 - TRBD2 TRBV6-1 CASSEAWPSGSTDTQYF TGTGCCAGCAGTGAAGCGTGGCCTAGCGGTAGCACAGATACGCAGTATTTT
TRBJ1-1 few - TRBV2 CASSEWTAHAEAFF TGTGCCAGCAGTGAATGGACTGCCCACGCTGAAGCTTTCTTT
TRBJ2-7 - - TRBV28 CASSLSWGKEGYEQYF TGTGCCAGCAGTTTATCGTGGGGAAAAGAGGGCTACGAGCAGTACTTC
TRBJ2-3 - - TRBV30 CARQPQEADTQYF TGTGCCCGCCAGCCCCAAGAGGCAGATACGCAGTATTTT
TRBJ1-5 - - TRBV19 CASSMAVINQPQHF TGTGCCAGTAGTATGGCTGTGATCAATCAGCCCCAGCATTTT
TRBJ2-7 - - TRBV10-2 CASRKSSRLYEQYF TGCGCCAGCAGGAAATCTAGCAGACTTTACGAGCAGTACTTC
TRBJ2-2 - - TRBV4-1 CASSHLQGAGQPNTGELFF TGCGCCAGCAGCCACCTCCAAGGGGCAGGGCAACCGAACACCGGGGAGCTGTTTTTT
TRBJ1-5 - TRBD1 TRBV28 CASSPSGGLQPQHF TGTGCCAGCAGTCCGTCAGGGGGCTTACAGCCCCAGCATTTT
TRBJ1-1 - - TRBV9 CASSPRWTEAFF TGTGCCAGCAGCCCCCGGTGGACTGAAGCTTTCTTT
TRBJ2-3 - TRBD2 TRBV10-3 CAISERGTSGGTDTQYF TGTGCCATCAGTGAAAGGGGGACTAGCGGGGGCACAGATACGCAGTATTTT
TRBJ2-7 - - TRBV6-6 CASSYSPGDSSYEQYF TGTGCCAGCAGTTACTCGCCAGGCGATAGCTCCTACGAGCAGTACTTC